This T cell receptor (beta chain) was observed in a study of shared T cell receptors in the human thymus (dated by TCRdb to the early 2020s). For the study in its entirety: The study examined how self-reactive, shared T-cell receptor alpha chains are generated in the human thymus.

To prepare the library, the immunoSEQ multiplex PCR assay was applied. The clones in this table, taken by TCRdb from immuneACCESS, are in-frame only. Not every clone is retained; where verified, under half of the shortfall comes from an unresolved V gene, and the cause of the rest is unknown. In all, the sample holds roughly 660,000 clones, and roughly 90% of those were seen once. The ten top clones hold 0.0095% to 0.011% of the sample. For this clone: Its binding antigen is unknown. No base quality information exists; no much larger clone differs at one position.

CDR1 LGHNA and CDR2 YNFKEQ were looked up in the germline V gene. From the cysteine through the phenylalanine, the CDR3 covers 13 amino acids. Only the CDR3 part of the read is kept: 39 bases, read in frame from the first base. Unmatched junction bases come to 7, with V trimmed by 7 bases and J by 9 bases. The same sample was also used in a study of human thymus T cells. Taken from the second paper: Immunologically healthy infants undergoing open corrective cardiac surgery for congenital heart defects in Finland were used as donors. The thymus tissue came from surgical resects taken out during corrective cardiac surgery. Both the thymic and the peripheral blood repertoires appeared to show biased V and J gene segment usage. Highly overlapping thymic TCR repertoires among unrelated individuals were reported in the related research. The study characterized TCR alpha and beta repertoires from about 8 infant thymus samples and a few related peripheral blood samples. Donor ages ranged from about 7 to 244 days, and the cohort comprised 5 to 7 male and a couple of female infants. Thymocytes were released mechanically from tissue and stored at -70 °C as pellets of about 9.5-32 million cells. Genomic DNA was extracted from frozen cell pellets with a QIAsymphony instrument. The immunoSEQ multiplex PCR assay was used to amplify the TCRB and TCRAD loci from a standardized amount of quality-controlled genomic DNA. The amplicons spanned the V(D)J region and were long enough to cover the CDR3 and allow V and J genes to be identified. Amplicon sequencing was performed on an Illumina platform through the commercial immunoSEQ service. Primer bias and sequencing errors were corrected as previously described, and TCRAD and TCRB were defined on the basis of the IMGT database. Analysis of the repertoires was done with immunoSEQ Analyzer 3.0 and VDJTools and included basic statistics, V/J segment usage, diversity estimates, rarefaction and pairwise overlap. Diversity was estimated using the Chao1, ChaoE, Efron-Thisted, Shannon and inverse Simpson indices, and was also estimated on datasets down-sampled to the size of the smallest sample. Repertoire overlap used strict matching of CDR3 nucleotide sequence, V gene and J gene, with Jaccard-based multidimensional scaling clustering. Thymus samples yielded on average roughly 840,000 unique TCRB clonotypes, compared with some 89,000 from blood samples.

The chain links TRBV4-2 with TRBJ2-1; 9 bases in between match TRBD1. The sequenced material came from thymocytes. The TCR sequence derives from a boy in the first two years of life with a congenital heart defect. Donor details come from another sample of the same person, matched by shared clones. The CDR3 protein sequence reads: CASIGQGLGEQFF. The bases are TGTGCCAGCATCGGACAGGGGTTGGGTGAGCAGTTCTTC.